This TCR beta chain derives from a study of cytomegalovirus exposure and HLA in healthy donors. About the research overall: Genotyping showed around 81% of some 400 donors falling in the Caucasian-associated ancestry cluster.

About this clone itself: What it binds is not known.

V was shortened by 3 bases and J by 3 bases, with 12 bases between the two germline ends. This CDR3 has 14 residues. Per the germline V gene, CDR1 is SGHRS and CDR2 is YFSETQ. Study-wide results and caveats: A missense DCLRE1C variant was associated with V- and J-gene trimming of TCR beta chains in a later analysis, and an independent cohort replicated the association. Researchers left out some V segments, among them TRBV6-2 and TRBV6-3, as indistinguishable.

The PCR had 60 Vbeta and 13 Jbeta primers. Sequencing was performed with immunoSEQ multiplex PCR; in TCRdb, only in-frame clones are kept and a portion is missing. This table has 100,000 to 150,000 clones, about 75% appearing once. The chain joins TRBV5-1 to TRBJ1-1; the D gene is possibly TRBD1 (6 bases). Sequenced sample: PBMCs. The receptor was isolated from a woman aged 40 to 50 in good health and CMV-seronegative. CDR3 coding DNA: TGCGCCAGCAGCTCCCAGGGGAGGGACACTGAAGCTTTCTTT. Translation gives CASSSQGRDTEAFF. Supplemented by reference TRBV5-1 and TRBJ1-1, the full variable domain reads KAGVTQTPRYLIKTRGQQVTLSCSPISGHRSVSWYQQTPGQGLQFLFEYFSETQRNKGNFPGRFSGRQFSNSRSEMNVSTLELGDSALYLCASSSQGRDTEAFFGQGTRLTVV.